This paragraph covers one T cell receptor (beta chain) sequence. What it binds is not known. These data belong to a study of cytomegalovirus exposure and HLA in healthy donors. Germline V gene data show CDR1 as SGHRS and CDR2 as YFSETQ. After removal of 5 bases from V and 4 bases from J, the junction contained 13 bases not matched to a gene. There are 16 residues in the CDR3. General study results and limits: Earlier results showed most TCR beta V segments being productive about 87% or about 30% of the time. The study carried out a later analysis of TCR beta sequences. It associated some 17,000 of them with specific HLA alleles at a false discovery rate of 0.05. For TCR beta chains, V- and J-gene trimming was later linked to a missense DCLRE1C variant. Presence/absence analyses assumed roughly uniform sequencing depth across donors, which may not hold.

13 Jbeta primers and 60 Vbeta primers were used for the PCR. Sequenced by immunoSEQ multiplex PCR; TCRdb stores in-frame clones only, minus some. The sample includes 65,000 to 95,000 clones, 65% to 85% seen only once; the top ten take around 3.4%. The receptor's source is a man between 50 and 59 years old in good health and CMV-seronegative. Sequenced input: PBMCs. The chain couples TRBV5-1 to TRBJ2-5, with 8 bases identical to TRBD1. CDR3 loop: CASRVGAQGALETQYF. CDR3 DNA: TGCGCCAGCAGAGTGGGGGCGCAGGGGGCATTAGAGACCCAGTACTTC. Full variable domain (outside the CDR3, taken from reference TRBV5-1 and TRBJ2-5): KAGVTQTPRYLIKTRGQQVTLSCSPISGHRSVSWYQQTPGQGLQFLFEYFSETQRNKGNFPGRFSGRQFSNSRSEMNVSTLELGDSALYLCASRVGAQGALETQYFGPGTRLLVL.